The 6 T cell receptor beta chains given below trace back to one sample, sequenced in a study of blood T cell repertoires in COVID-19. This table comes from immunoSEQ multiplex PCR, and its TCRdb copy is limited to in-frame clones, with some not included. Among 72,000 or so clones, approximately 86% were seen once, and the ten largest hold roughly 14%. Input material: peripheral blood. The receptor source for this set is an older woman with acute or convalescent COVID-19.

The chain links TRBV5-1 to TRBJ2-3; no clear D. Germline CDR1 is SGHRS and CDR2 is YFSETQ. The CDR3 totals 14 residues. Trimming took off 6 bases at V and 0 bases at J, with 11 bases between the two ends. CDR3 coding DNA: TGCGCCAGCAAAATGCACTTAAGCACAGATACGCAGTATTTT. Its translation is CASKMHLSTDTQYF.

The genes are TRBV5-4 and TRBJ2-4, with a possible D match to TRBD1 (5 bases). Trimming left V 0 bases short and J 8 bases short, with 9 bases between. This CDR3 spans 13 amino acids. Germline values: CDR1 SGHNT, CDR2 YYREEE (reference sequence). CDR3 bases: TGTGCCAGCAGCTTGGGCAGGGATGACATTCAGTACTTC. Translating it yields CASSLGRDDIQYF.

CDR3 nucleotide sequence: TGTGCCAGCAGCTTGGACAGGGCCGGTGGCTACACCTTC. Protein sequence: CASSLDRAGGYTF. This chain links TRBV5-5 with TRBJ1-2; perhaps TRBD1 as D (6 bases). V was clipped by 0 bases and J by 7 bases, with 10 bases between them. This CDR3 contains 13 residues. The germline V gene has CDR1 SGHKS and CDR2 YYEKEE (reference sequence).

The genes are TRBV9 and TRBJ1-4; possibly TRBD1 for D (6 bases). CDR1 is SGDLS, CDR2 YYNGEE, per germline. With 4 bases removed from V and 1 base from J, the gap between germline ends came to 11 bases. CDR3 length: 15 amino acids. This CDR3 reads CASSPLGQTNEKLFF. In nucleotides, the CDR3 is TGTGCCAGCAGCCCCCTGGGACAAACTAATGAAAAACTGTTTTTT. The full variable domain, completed using reference TRBV9 and TRBJ1-4, is DSGVTQTPKHLITATGQRVTLRCSPRSGDLSVYWYQQSLDQGLQFLIQYYNGEERAKGNILERFSAQQFPDLHSELNLSSLELGDSALYFCASSPLGQTNEKLFFGSGTQLSVL.

The rearrangement links TRBV3-1 (or the pseudogene TRBV3-2) to TRBJ2-7; D not resolved. The germline V and J ends were trimmed by 4 bases and 1 base, with 17 bases remaining between them. The germline V gene encodes CDR1 LGHDT and CDR2 YNNKEL (reference sequence). The CDR3 loop spans 16 amino acids. This chain's CDR3 is CASSPYILSSSYEQYF. In DNA form, the CDR3 reads TGTGCCAGCAGCCCTTATATTTTGTCGTCTTCCTACGAGCAGTACTTC.

This clone has just a few counts. J is TRBJ2-5 and V is TRBV4-1, with TRBD2 identical over 11 bases. The trim removed 3 bases at V and 5 bases at J, leaving 5 bases unmatched. Germline V CDR1 and CDR2: MGHRA, YSYEKL. This CDR3 region has 15 residues. The CDR3 DNA reads as TGCGCCAGCAGCCAGGGGACTAGCGGCAGGGAGACCCAGTACTTC. Its translation: CASSQGTSGRETQYF.